This T cell receptor (beta chain) came from a study of blood T cell repertoires in COVID-19. Study-level information: Italy, Spain and the United States were the sources of the convalescent and acute COVID-19 samples. The cDNA or gDNA used as material had been derived from T cells, B-cell-depleted T cells, or PBMCs.

In the original analysis: Nucleated cell counts were estimated from reference gene primer amplification. TCRdb's table, derived via immunoSEQ multiplex PCR, lists solely in-frame clones and lacks some. From that table come the V and J calls and clone size; the DNA was used to work out D and trimming. The sample contains some 160,000 clones, roughly 81% of which appear only once. Enrolled during active infection, Seattle patients were then followed longitudinally. J was trimmed by 5 bases and V by 8 bases; bases with no gene match: 4. CDR3 length equals 12 residues. From germline, CDR1 is WSHSY and CDR2 SAAADI.

This receptor was taken from a woman of 80 years or more with COVID-19, enrolled during active disease. The chain couples TRBV10-2 to TRBJ2-7; 9 nucleotides align to TRBD1. Sequencing was carried out using peripheral blood. CDR3 residues: CASGDRAHEQYF. In DNA form, the CDR3 reads TGCGCCAGCGGGGACAGGGCCCACGAGCAGTACTTC.